Given below is one T cell receptor (beta chain) in context. Antigen unknown. The PCR was carried out with 60 Vbeta primers and 13 Jbeta primers. The assay was immunoSEQ multiplex PCR, and TCRdb's table has in-frame clones only and misses some. The data hold roughly 140,000 clones, with 70% to 80% observed a single time. This sample is part of a study of cytomegalovirus exposure and HLA in healthy donors. Notes on the study in general: Specific recognition of CMV antigens was confirmed in vitro for a few chains (all CMV-associated). The study listed roughly 150 cytomegalovirus-associated TCR beta chains. Later analysis placed DRB1 highest and HLA-C lowest in TCR association rates, which differed by HLA locus.

V lost 3 bases and J lost 6, with 10 bases in between. CDR3 length: 12 residues. Germline CDR1 and CDR2: SQVTM and ANQGSEA. The source material was PBMCs. This TCR was recovered from a man between 18 and 29 years old in good health and CMV-seronegative. The chain couples TRBV29-1 to TRBJ2-3; D is possibly TRBD2 (6 bases). DNA of the CDR3: TGCAGCGTTGAGGGCGGGGAGGATACGCAGTATTTT. Amino acid sequence: CSVEGGEDTQYF.